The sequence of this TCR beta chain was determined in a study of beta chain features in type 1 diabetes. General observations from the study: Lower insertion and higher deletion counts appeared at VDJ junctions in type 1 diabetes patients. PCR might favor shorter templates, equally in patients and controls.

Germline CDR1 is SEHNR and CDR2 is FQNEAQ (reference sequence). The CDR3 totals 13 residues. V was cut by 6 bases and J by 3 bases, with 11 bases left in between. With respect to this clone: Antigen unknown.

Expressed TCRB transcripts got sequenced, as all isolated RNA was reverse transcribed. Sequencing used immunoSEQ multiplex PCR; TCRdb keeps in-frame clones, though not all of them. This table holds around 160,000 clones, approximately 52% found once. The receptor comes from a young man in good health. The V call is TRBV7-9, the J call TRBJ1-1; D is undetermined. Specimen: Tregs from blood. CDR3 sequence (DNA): TGTGCCAGCAGACTTCGGGGTCACACTGAAGCTTTCTTT. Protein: CASRLRGHTEAFF.